Each of the 3 T cell receptor beta chains below was sequenced from the same sample in a study of human T cells and chemical hapten exposure. Researchers extracted total RNA from unfractionated whole blood. Individual cDNA molecules (in the library) carried attached unique molecular identifiers. TCRdb used MiXCR to reprocess the reads, holding one entry per CDR3 protein. Counted here are roughly 120,000 distinct CDR3 sequences, approximately 9.3% occurring once; the ten biggest clones make up approximately 1.4%. The sample taken for sequencing was whole blood. Every receptor here comes from a human donor in good health. Some clones in this sample may be carry-over from other donors' samples.

This clonotype came up a few times. The chain links TRBV12-3 or TRBV12-4 to TRBJ2-7; D gene uncertain. V lost 3 bases and J 1 base, leaving 7 bases between the germline ends. The CDR3 is 13 residues long. CDR3 in DNA: TGTGCCAGCAGTTTCAGTGATTCCTACGAGCAGTACTTC. Residues: CASSFSDSYEQYF.

This clonotype has at least ten counts. The chain combines TRBV10-1 with TRBJ1-2; D perhaps matches TRBD1 (6 bases). CDR1 WNHNN and CDR2 SYGVQD come from the germline V gene (reference sequence). The CDR3 has 13 residues. Between the trimmed V and J ends, which lost 3 bases and 3 bases, there was a span of 8 bases. The CDR3 protein is CASSDHRDYGYTF. The CDR3 coding sequence is TGCGCCAGCAGTGATCACAGGGACTATGGCTACACCTTC.

V usage is TRBV29-1 and J usage is TRBJ2-4; no reliable D call. This CDR3 has 11 amino acids. Deletions cut 6 bases from V and 6 bases from J, with 9 bases between. Germline-derived CDR1 and CDR2 are SQVTM and ANQGSEA. The CDR3 loop reads CSVGLGNIQYF. CDR3 DNA sequence: TGCAGCGTAGGTTTGGGAAACATTCAGTACTTC.